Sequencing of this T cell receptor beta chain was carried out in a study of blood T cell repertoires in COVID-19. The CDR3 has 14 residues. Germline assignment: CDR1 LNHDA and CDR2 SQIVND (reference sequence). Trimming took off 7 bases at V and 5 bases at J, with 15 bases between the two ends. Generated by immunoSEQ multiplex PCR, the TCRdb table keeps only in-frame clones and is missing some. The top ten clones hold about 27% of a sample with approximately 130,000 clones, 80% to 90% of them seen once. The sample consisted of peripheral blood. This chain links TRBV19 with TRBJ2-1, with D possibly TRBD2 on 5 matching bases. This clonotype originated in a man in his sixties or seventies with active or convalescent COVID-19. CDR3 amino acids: CASISNGGDNEQFF. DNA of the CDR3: TGTGCCAGTATCTCAAACGGAGGAGACAATGAGCAGTTCTTC. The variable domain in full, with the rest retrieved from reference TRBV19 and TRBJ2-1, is DGGITQSPKYLFRKEGQNVTLSCEQNLNHDAMYWYRQDPGQGLRLIYYSQIVNDFQKGDIAEGYSVSREKKESFPLTVTSAQKNPTAFYLCASISNGGDNEQFFGPGTRLTVL.